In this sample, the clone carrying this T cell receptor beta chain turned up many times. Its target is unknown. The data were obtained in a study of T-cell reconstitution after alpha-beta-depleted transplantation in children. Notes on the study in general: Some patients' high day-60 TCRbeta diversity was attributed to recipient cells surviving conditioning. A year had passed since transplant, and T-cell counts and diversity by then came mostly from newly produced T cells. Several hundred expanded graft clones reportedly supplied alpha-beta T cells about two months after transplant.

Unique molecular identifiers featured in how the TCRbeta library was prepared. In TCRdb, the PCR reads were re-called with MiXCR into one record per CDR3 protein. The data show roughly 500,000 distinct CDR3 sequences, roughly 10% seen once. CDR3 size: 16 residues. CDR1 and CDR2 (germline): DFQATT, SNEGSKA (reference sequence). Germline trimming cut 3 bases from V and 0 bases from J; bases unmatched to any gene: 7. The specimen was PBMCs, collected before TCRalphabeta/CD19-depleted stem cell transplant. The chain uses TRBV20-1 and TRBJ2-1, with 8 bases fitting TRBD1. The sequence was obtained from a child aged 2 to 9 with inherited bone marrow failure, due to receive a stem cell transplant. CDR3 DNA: TGCAGTGCTAGTCTTAGGACAGGGAGCTCCTACAATGAGCAGTTCTTC. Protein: CSASLRTGSSYNEQFF.